This T cell receptor (beta chain) was identified during a study of OX40 agonist ivuxolimab in advanced cancers. The study, taken as a whole, reports: Low normalized T-cell clonal expansion also characterized some of the nonresponders.

Of note for this clone: Its antigen is not known.

The CDR3 consists of 17 residues. V was cut by 3 bases and J by 2 bases, with 17 bases left in between. Germline-derived CDR1 and CDR2 are KGHSH and LQKENI. Using immunoSEQ multiplex PCR, the repertoire was profiled, and TCRdb retains in-frame clones only, with some absent. The sample shows fewer than 80,000 clones, approximately 86% of them seen only once. The rearrangement links TRBV18 to TRBJ1-5; D is ambiguous. The sample in question was CD4+ or CD8+ T cells sorted from blood, obtained in a trial of the OX40 agonist ivuxolimab. This TCR was sampled from an adult with an advanced solid tumor such as melanoma, head and neck, liver or kidney cancer. The CDR3, as DNA: TGTGCCAGCTCACCGAACCGGGTCGCAGAGGGCAATCAGCCCCAGCATTTT. This codes for CASSPNRVAEGNQPQHF.